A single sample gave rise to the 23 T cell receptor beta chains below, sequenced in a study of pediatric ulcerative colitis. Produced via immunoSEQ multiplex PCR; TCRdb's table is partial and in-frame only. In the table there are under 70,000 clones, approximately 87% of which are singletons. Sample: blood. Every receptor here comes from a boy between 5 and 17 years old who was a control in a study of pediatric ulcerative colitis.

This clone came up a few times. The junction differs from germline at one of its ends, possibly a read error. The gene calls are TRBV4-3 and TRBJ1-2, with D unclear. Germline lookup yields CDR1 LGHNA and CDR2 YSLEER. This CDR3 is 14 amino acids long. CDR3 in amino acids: CASRQGALGYGYTF. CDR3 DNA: TGCGCCAGCAGGCAAGGTGCACTAGGCTATGGCTACACCTTC.

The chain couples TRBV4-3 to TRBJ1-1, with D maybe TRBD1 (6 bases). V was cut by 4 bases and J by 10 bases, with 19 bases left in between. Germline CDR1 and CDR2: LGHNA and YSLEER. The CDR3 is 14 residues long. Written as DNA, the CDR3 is TGCGCCAGCAGCCTCGGGGGCTACCCCGGTGGAGCTTTCTTT. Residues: CASSLGGYPGGAFF.

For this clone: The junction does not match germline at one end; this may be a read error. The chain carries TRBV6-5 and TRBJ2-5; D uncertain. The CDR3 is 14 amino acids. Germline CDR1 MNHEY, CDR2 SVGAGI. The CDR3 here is CAISESQLQETQYF. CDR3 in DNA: TGTGCCATCAGTGAGTCACAGCTCCAAGAGACCCAGTACTTC.

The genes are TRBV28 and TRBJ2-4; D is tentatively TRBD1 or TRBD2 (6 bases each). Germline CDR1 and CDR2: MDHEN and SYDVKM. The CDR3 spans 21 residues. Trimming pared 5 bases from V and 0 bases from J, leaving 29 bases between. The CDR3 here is CASSPIRVRGRGALAKNIQYF. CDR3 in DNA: TGTGCCAGCAGTCCGATAAGGGTCCGGGGGCGGGGAGCCCTAGCCAAAAACATTCAGTACTTC.

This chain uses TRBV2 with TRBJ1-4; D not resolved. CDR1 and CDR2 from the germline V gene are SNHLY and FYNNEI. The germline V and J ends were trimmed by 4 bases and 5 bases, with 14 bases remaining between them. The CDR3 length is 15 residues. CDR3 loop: CASSAWTDLNEKLFF. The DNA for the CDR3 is TGTGCCAGCAGTGCCTGGACGGATCTCAATGAAAAACTGTTTTTT. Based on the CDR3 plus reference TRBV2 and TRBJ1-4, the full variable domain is EPEVTQTPSHQVTQMGQEVILRCVPISNHLYFYWYRQILGQKVEFLVSFYNNEISEKSEIFDDQFSVERPDGSNFTLKIRSTKLEDSAMYFCASSAWTDLNEKLFFGSGTQLSVL.

This CDR3 is CASSLDSTSNQPQHF. The CDR3 coding sequence is TGCGCCAGCAGCTTGGACAGTACTAGCAATCAGCCCCAGCATTTT. V gene TRBV5-1 combines with J gene TRBJ1-5; D is unresolved. Germline assignment: CDR1 SGHRS and CDR2 YFSETQ. The CDR3 spans 15 residues. The germline V and J ends were trimmed by 0 bases and 0 bases, with 7 bases remaining between them.

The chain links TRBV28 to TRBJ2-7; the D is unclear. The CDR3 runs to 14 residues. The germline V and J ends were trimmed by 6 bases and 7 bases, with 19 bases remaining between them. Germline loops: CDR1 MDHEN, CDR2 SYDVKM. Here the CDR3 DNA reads TGTGCCAGCAGCCGCCGTGGAAGTTTGGCTGAGCAGTACTTC. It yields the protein CASSRRGSLAEQYF.

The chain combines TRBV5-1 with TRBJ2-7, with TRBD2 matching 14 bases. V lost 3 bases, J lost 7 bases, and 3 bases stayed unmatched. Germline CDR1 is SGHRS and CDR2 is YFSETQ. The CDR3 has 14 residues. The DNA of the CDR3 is TGCGCCAGCAGCTGGGGACTAGCGGGAGTTGAGCAGTACTTC. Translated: CASSWGLAGVEQYF. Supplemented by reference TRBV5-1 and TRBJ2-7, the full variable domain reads KAGVTQTPRYLIKTRGQQVTLSCSPISGHRSVSWYQQTPGQGLQFLFEYFSETQRNKGNFPGRFSGRQFSNSRSEMNVSTLELGDSALYLCASSWGLAGVEQYFGPGTRLTVT.

The CDR3 region has the DNA TGTGCCAGCAGCTTATACGCAGGACTAGCGGGGGCCAGCACAGATACGCAGTATTTT. Protein sequence: CASSLYAGLAGASTDTQYF. This chain uses TRBV7-7 with TRBJ2-3; 13 bases match TRBD2. Germline CDR1 reads SSHAT; CDR2 reads FNYEAQ (reference sequence). The CDR3 consists of 19 residues. The V segment lost 2 bases and the J segment 0 bases; nucleotides outside the gene matches: 8. Drawing the rest from reference TRBV7-7 and TRBJ2-3, the complete variable domain is GAGVSQSPRYKVTKRGQDVTLRCDPISSHATLYWYQQALGQGPEFLTYFNYEAQPDKSGLPSDRFSAERPEGSISTLTIQRTEQRDSAMYRCASSLYAGLAGASTDTQYFGPGTRLTVL.

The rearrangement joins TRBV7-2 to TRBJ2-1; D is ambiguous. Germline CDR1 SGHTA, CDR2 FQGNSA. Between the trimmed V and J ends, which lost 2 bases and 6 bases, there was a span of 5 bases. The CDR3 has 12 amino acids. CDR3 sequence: CASSLWPNEQFF. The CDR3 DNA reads TGTGCCAGCAGCTTATGGCCCAATGAGCAGTTCTTC.

In DNA, the CDR3 is TGTGCCAGCAGCAAAGATGAGGGAGTCATAACCGGGGAGCTGTTTTTT. This gives the protein CASSKDEGVITGELFF. The chain joins TRBV21-1 to TRBJ2-2; the DNA was not compared with TRBD2, the D call given in the table. TRBV21-1 is termed a pseudogene. The CDR3 is 16 amino acids.

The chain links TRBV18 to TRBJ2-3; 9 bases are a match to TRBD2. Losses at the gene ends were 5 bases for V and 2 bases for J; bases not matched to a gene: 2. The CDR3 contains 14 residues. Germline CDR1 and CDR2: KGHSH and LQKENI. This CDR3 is CASSSSGTTDTQYF. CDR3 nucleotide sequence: TGTGCCAGCTCATCTAGCGGGACCACAGATACGCAGTATTTT.

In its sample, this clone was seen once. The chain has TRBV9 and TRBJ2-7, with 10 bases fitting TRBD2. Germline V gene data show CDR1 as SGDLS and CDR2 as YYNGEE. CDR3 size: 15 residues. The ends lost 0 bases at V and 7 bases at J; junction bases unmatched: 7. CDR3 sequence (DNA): TGTGCCAGCAGCGTAGACCCAGCGGGGGGGCGAGAGCAGTACTTC. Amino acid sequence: CASSVDPAGGREQYF.

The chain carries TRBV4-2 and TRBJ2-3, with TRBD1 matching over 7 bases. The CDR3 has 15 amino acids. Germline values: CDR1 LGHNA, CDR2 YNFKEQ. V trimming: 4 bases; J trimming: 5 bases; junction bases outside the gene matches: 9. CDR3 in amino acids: CASSPRDRVGDTQYF. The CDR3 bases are TGTGCCAGCAGCCCCCGGGACAGAGTTGGAGATACGCAGTATTTT.

The CDR3 reads CATKQTNTGELFF. CDR3 in DNA: TGTGCCACCAAACAGACGAACACCGGGGAGCTGTTTTTT. V and J are TRBV6-5 and TRBJ2-2, with D unclear. The germline V and J ends were trimmed by 10 bases and 0 bases, with 9 bases remaining between them. Germline V gives CDR1 MNHEY, CDR2 SVGAGI. The CDR3 loop spans 13 amino acids.

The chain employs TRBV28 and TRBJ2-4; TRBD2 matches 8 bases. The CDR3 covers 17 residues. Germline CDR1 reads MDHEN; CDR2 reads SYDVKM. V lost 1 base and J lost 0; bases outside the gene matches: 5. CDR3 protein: CASSLLVLAGAKNIQYF. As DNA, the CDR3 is TGTGCCAGCAGTTTATTGGTTCTAGCGGGAGCCAAAAACATTCAGTACTTC.

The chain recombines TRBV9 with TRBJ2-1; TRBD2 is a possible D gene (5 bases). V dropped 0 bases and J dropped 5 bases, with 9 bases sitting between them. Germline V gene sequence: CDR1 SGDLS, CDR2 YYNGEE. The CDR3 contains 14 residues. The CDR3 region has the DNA TGTGCCAGCAGCGTAGACGGGGTCGACAATGAGCAGTTCTTC. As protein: CASSVDGVDNEQFF.

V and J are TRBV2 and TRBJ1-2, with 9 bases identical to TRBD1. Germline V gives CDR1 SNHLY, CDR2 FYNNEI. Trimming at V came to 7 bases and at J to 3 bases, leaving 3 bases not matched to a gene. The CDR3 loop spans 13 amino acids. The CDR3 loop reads CASTRDRDYGYTF. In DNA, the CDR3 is TGTGCCAGCACCCGGGACAGGGACTATGGCTACACCTTC.

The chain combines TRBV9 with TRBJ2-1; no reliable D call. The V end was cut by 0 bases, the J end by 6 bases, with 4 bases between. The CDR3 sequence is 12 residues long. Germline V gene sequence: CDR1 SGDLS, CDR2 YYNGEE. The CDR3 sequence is CASSVGTNEQFF. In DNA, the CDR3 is TGTGCCAGCAGCGTAGGGACCAATGAGCAGTTCTTC.

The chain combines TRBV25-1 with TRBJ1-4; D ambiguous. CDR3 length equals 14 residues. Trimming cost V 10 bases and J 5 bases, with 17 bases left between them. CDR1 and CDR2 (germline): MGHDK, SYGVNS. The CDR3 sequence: CATTQDQGNEKLFF. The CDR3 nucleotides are TGTGCCACCACCCAGGATCAAGGAAATGAAAAACTGTTTTTT.

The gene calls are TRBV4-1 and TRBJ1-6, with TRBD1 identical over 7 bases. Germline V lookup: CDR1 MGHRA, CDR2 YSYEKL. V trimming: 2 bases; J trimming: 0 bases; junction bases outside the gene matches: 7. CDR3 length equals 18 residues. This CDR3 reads CASSQSTGLGSYNSPLHF. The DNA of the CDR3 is TGCGCCAGCAGCCAATCGACAGGGCTAGGCTCCTATAATTCACCCCTCCACTTT.

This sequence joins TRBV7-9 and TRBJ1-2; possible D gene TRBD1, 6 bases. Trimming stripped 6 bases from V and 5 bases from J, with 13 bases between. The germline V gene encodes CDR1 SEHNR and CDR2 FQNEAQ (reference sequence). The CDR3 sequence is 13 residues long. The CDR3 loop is CASRPRGEYGYTF. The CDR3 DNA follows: TGTGCCAGCAGGCCCAGGGGCGAATATGGCTACACCTTC.

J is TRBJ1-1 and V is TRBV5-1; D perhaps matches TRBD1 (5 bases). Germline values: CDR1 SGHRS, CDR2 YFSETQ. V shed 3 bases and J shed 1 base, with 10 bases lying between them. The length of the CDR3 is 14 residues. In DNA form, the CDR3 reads TGCGCCAGCAGCTATAGTGGGGCGAACACTGAAGCTTTCTTT. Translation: CASSYSGANTEAFF.